The 21 T cell receptor beta chains below come from one sample, sequenced in a study of cytomegalovirus exposure and HLA in healthy donors. The PCR had 60 Vbeta and 13 Jbeta primers. Sequencing used immunoSEQ multiplex PCR; TCRdb keeps in-frame clones, though not all of them. The repertoire holds fewer than 250,000 clones, with around 88% as singletons. Specimen: PBMCs. The receptor source for this set is a man in his forties in good health and CMV-seropositive.

This sequence joins TRBV7-9 and TRBJ1-5, with D possibly being TRBD1 (6 bases). The CDR3 spans 16 residues. Trimming shortened V by 4 bases and J by 1 base, and 14 bases separated the two germline ends. Germline V gives CDR1 SEHNR, CDR2 FQNEAQ (reference sequence). The chain's CDR3 is CASSSTGPESNQPQHF. CDR3 in DNA: TGTGCCAGCAGCTCGACAGGCCCCGAAAGCAATCAGCCCCAGCATTTT.

In this sample, this clone turned up a few times. The chain joins TRBV6-5 to TRBJ1-2, with 10 bases matching TRBD1. Trimming at V came to 6 bases and at J to 8 bases, leaving 12 bases not matched to a gene. Germline V gives CDR1 MNHEY, CDR2 SVGAGI. The CDR3 contains 15 residues. CDR3 region: CASRRDRGRLYGYTF. The CDR3 nucleotides read TGTGCCAGCAGAAGAGACAGGGGGCGCTTGTACGGCTACACCTTC.

J is TRBJ2-5 and V is TRBV21-1; no check of the table's D call, TRBD2, against the DNA was made. TRBV21-1 is designated a pseudogene. The CDR3 is 13 residues long. In nucleotides, the CDR3 is TGTGCCAGCAGAACCGGGACTTTAGAGACCCAGTACTTC. Protein: CASRTGTLETQYF.

The CDR3 sequence is CASSLSTGSLFF. CDR3 DNA sequence: TGTGCCAGCTCGCTTTCGACAGGGTCCCTGTTTTTT. The chain has TRBV18 and TRBJ1-4; 7 nucleotides align to TRBD1. The ends lost 6 bases at V and 14 bases at J; junction bases unmatched: 9. From germline, CDR1 is KGHSH and CDR2 LQKENI. The CDR3 length is 12 residues.

The CDR3, as DNA: TGTGCCAGCAGCAGGGGGGACAGGGGTGCCACTGAAGCTTTCTTT. This codes for CASSRGDRGATEAFF. The V call is TRBV5-4, the J call TRBJ1-1; 10 positions agree with TRBD1. The junction had 7 bases not matched to a gene; V was cut back by 4 bases and J by 4 bases. CDR3 length: 15 residues. The germline gives CDR1 SGHNT, CDR2 YYREEE (reference sequence).

J is TRBJ2-7 and V is TRBV15, with 10 bases aligning to TRBD1. The V gene's germline CDR1 is LNHNV and CDR2 YYDKDF (reference sequence). The CDR3 is made up of 16 amino acids. V shed 5 bases, J shed 5 bases, and the junction held 12 bases outside the gene matches. This CDR3 is CATSLMAGQGSHEQYF. Here the CDR3 DNA reads TGTGCCACCAGCTTAATGGCGGGACAGGGGTCACACGAGCAGTACTTC.

V gene TRBV11-2 combines with J gene TRBJ2-3; 7 positions match TRBD2. Germline V gene sequence: CDR1 SGHAT, CDR2 FQNNGV. This CDR3 is 15 amino acids long. The V segment lost 4 bases and the J segment 5 bases; nucleotides outside the gene matches: 9. The CDR3 DNA sequence: TGTGCCAGCAGCTATATTATTACTAGCGTAGATACGCAGTATTTT. It codes for CASSYIITSVDTQYF.

The genes are TRBV28 and TRBJ1-5; TRBD1 matches 7 bases. Germline V lookup: CDR1 MDHEN, CDR2 SYDVKM. V lost 5 bases, J lost 0 bases, and 10 bases stayed unmatched. The CDR3 runs 17 residues. CDR3 sequence reads: CASSTPRGQPSNQPQHF. DNA for the CDR3: TGTGCCAGCAGTACGCCCCGGGGACAGCCTAGCAATCAGCCCCAGCATTTT.

This clone has a handful of counts. This chain links TRBV7-2 with TRBJ2-6; D is undetermined. The V end was cut by 4 bases, the J end by 2 bases, with 12 bases between. The germline V gene encodes CDR1 SGHTA and CDR2 FQGNSA. The CDR3 is 16 amino acids. CDR3 loop: CASSSPATAGANVLTF. The CDR3 region has the DNA TGTGCCAGCAGCTCCCCGGCTACAGCTGGGGCCAACGTCCTGACTTTC.

This chain uses TRBV4-1 with TRBJ2-1; D might be TRBD2 (5 bases). Germline loops: CDR1 MGHRA, CDR2 YSYEKL. The V and J ends lost 0 bases and 4 bases respectively, with 10 bases between them. The CDR3 sequence is 15 residues long. As DNA, the CDR3 is TGCGCCAGCAGCCAAGATTTCAGCGGTTACAATGAGCAGTTCTTC. Translation: CASSQDFSGYNEQFF.

The chain carries TRBV4-2 and TRBJ1-5; D call uncertain. The V and J ends lost 0 bases and 7 bases respectively, with 13 bases between them. Germline V gives CDR1 LGHNA, CDR2 YNFKEQ. The CDR3 runs to 15 residues. As DNA, the CDR3 is TGTGCCAGCAGCCAAGATCTTTCAGGAGGGCAGCCCCAGCATTTT. Translation: CASSQDLSGGQPQHF.

The gene calls are TRBV20-1 and TRBJ2-3; TRBD2 is a possible D gene (5 bases). The CDR3 is 11 amino acids. Germline V gene data show CDR1 as DFQATT and CDR2 as SNEGSKA (reference sequence). Between the trimmed V and J ends, which lost 1 base and 14 bases, there was a span of 13 bases. This CDR3 is CSARGSASRYF. CDR3 bases: TGCAGTGCTAGAGGTTCGGCTAGCCGGTATTTT.

The chain uses TRBV5-1 and TRBJ2-3; possibly TRBD2 for D (5 bases). This CDR3 contains 13 residues. Germline V lookup: CDR1 SGHRS, CDR2 YFSETQ. V lost 1 base, J lost 2 bases, and 5 bases lay in between. CDR3 in DNA: TGCGCCAGCAGCTTGCGGGACACAGATACGCAGTATTTT. It is translated as CASSLRDTDTQYF.

V usage is TRBV11-1 and J usage is TRBJ2-3, with D tentatively TRBD1 (7 bases). V dropped 4 bases and J dropped 2 bases, with 16 bases sitting between them. CDR1 and CDR2 (germline): SGHAT, FQDESV (reference sequence). The CDR3 covers 16 residues. The chain's CDR3 is CASSSGQRAVTDTQYF. CDR3 nucleotides: TGTGCCAGCAGCTCGGGACAGCGGGCCGTCACAGATACGCAGTATTTT. Combining the CDR3 with reference TRBV11-1 and TRBJ2-3 gives the whole variable domain EAEVAQSPRYKITEKSQAVAFWCDPISGHATLYWYRQILGQGPELLVQFQDESVVDDSQLPKDRFSAERLKGVDSTLKIQPAELGDSAMYLCASSSGQRAVTDTQYFGPGTRLTVL.

The rearrangement joins TRBV29-1 to TRBJ2-3, with 12 bases matching TRBD2. Germline loops: CDR1 SQVTM, CDR2 ANQGSEA. This CDR3 comprises 15 residues. V was pared by 6 bases and J by 1 base, with 5 bases of the junction left unmatched. CDR3 bases: TGCAGCGTACCTAGCGGGAGGGCGGGCACAGATACGCAGTATTTT. This encodes CSVPSGRAGTDTQYF.

This chain connects TRBV29-1 to TRBJ1-2; no firm D call. The germline gives CDR1 SQVTM, CDR2 ANQGSEA. The CDR3 extends over 15 amino acids. Trimming pared 4 bases from V and 5 bases from J, leaving 20 bases between. The CDR3 spells CSVAGAGSEEYGYTF. The CDR3 DNA follows: TGCAGCGTTGCAGGCGCGGGGTCTGAGGAATATGGCTACACCTTC.

The chain uses TRBV7-6 and TRBJ1-4, with D hard to call. There are 13 residues in the CDR3. Germline assignment: CDR1 SGHVS and CDR2 FNYEAQ. Deletions cut 4 bases from V and 6 bases from J, with 9 bases between. The CDR3 coding sequence is TGTGCCAGCAGCTCACCCCCGGATGAAAAACTGTTTTTT. The encoded protein is CASSSPPDEKLFF.

The genes are TRBV19 and TRBJ2-2, with D possibly matching TRBD1 (5 bases). Deletions cut 4 bases from V and 2 bases from J, with 8 bases between. The CDR3 totals 14 residues. Germline V gene data show CDR1 as LNHDA and CDR2 as SQIVND (reference sequence). CDR3 residues: CASSTGPNTGELFF. Here the CDR3 DNA reads TGTGCCAGTAGTACAGGGCCTAACACCGGGGAGCTGTTTTTT. The full variable domain, with the rest looked up from reference TRBV19 and TRBJ2-2, is DGGITQSPKYLFRKEGQNVTLSCEQNLNHDAMYWYRQDPGQGLRLIYYSQIVNDFQKGDIAEGYSVSREKKESFPLTVTSAQKNPTAFYLCASSTGPNTGELFFGEGSRLTVL.

The rearrangement links TRBV30 to TRBJ1-6; tentatively, D is TRBD1 (6 bases). Trimming took 5 bases from V and 2 from J, leaving 13 bases between them. Germline V gene data show CDR1 as GTSNPN and CDR2 as SVGIG (reference sequence). The CDR3 extends over 15 amino acids. Here the CDR3 DNA reads TGTGCCTGGGGCCAACAGGGCCCCTATAATTCACCCCTCCACTTT. The encoded protein is CAWGQQGPYNSPLHF.

The genes are TRBV27 and TRBJ1-5; D might be TRBD1 (5 bases). Germline CDR1 MNHEY, CDR2 SMNVEV (reference sequence). This CDR3 has 15 amino acids. V was clipped by 5 bases and J by 4 bases, with 15 bases between them. CDR3: CASSPLLGGNQPQHF. DNA of the CDR3: TGTGCCAGCAGTCCCCTTTTGGGGGGTAATCAGCCCCAGCATTTT.

This clone was observed once. The chain recombines TRBV29-1 with TRBJ2-7; D might be TRBD2 (6 bases). Looked up from germline, CDR1 is SQVTM and CDR2 is ANQGSEA. V was pared by 7 bases and J by 3 bases, with 16 bases between. This CDR3 has 13 residues. The CDR3 nucleotides read TGCAGCGGTGCGCAGGAGGGCCTCTACGAGCAGTACTTC. This sequence encodes CSGAQEGLYEQYF.